What follows are 14 T cell receptor beta chains derived from one specimen sequenced in a study of early T cells in non-severe SARS-CoV-2 infection. TCRdb processed the 5' RACE reads anew with MiXCR; each CDR3 protein has one entry. The sample holds tens of thousands of distinct CDR3 sequences, just under 15% seen once. The specimen sequenced was whole blood. These receptors came from an adult who was a healthcare worker with PCR-confirmed SARS-CoV-2 infection or an uninfected control (not recorded which).

V gene TRBV29-1 combines with J gene TRBJ2-5; D unresolved. This CDR3 comprises 14 residues. Trimming took 5 bases from V and 5 from J, leaving 18 bases between them. Germline assignment: CDR1 SQVTM and CDR2 ANQGSEA. The CDR3 loop reads CSVSGWSPGETQYF. Here the CDR3 DNA reads TGCAGCGTTTCCGGGTGGTCCCCAGGCGAGACCCAGTACTTC.

This clonotype has more than one count but fewer than ten. J is TRBJ2-1 and V is TRBV7-7; D may be TRBD1 or TRBD2 (5 bases each). This CDR3 region has 14 residues. Germline values: CDR1 SSHAT, CDR2 FNYEAQ (reference sequence). Trimming left V 5 bases short and J 8 bases short, with 16 bases between. The CDR3 here is CASSQFLTADEQFF. CDR3 in DNA: TGTGCCAGCAGCCAATTTCTGACAGCGGATGAGCAGTTCTTC. The full variable domain, with the rest looked up from reference TRBV7-7 and TRBJ2-1, is GAGVSQSPRYKVTKRGQDVTLRCDPISSHATLYWYQQALGQGPEFLTYFNYEAQPDKSGLPSDRFSAERPEGSISTLTIQRTEQRDSAMYRCASSQFLTADEQFFGPGTRLTVL.

This clonotype was found a few times. The chain is built from TRBV11-1 and TRBJ2-1; 12 nucleotides align to TRBD2. The germline V gene encodes CDR1 SGHAT and CDR2 FQDESV (reference sequence). The junction had 5 bases not matched to a gene; V was cut back by 5 bases and J by 6 bases. This CDR3 has 15 amino acids. The CDR3 spells CASSASGRAGNEQFF. The CDR3 DNA is TGTGCCAGCAGCGCTAGCGGGAGGGCAGGCAATGAGCAGTTCTTC.

Concerning this clonotype: One end of the junction fails to match germline, which may point to a read error. The chain combines TRBV11-2 with TRBJ2-1; D is unclear. Germline CDR1 is SGHAT and CDR2 is FQNNGV. The CDR3 contains 10 residues. The CDR3 coding sequence is TGTGCCAGCAGCTCCAACTGGGCCACTTTC. Protein product: CASSSNWATF.

Concerning this clonotype: With a much larger clone just one base away, this may be a read error. Given the absence of the conserved phenylalanine or tryptophan at the CDR3 end, a read error is likely. V is TRBV9 and J is TRBJ2-1; 7 nucleotides line up with TRBD2. This CDR3 contains 15 residues. Germline loops: CDR1 SGDLS, CDR2 YYNGEE. V lost 2 bases, J lost 2 bases, and 4 bases stayed unmatched. This CDR3 is CASSVAGAAYNEQFS. The CDR3 DNA reads as TGTGCCAGCAGCGTCGCGGGAGCAGCCTACAATGAGCAGTTCTCC.

The rearrangement joins TRBV28 to TRBJ2-7; D possibly uses TRBD1 or TRBD2 (5 bases each). Germline CDR1 MDHEN, CDR2 SYDVKM. Trimming removed 3 bases from V and 7 bases from J, with 19 bases in between. This CDR3 contains 15 residues. This CDR3 is CASSFGGSRAWEQYF. CDR3 in DNA: TGTGCCAGCAGTTTTGGGGGATCACGCGCTTGGGAGCAGTACTTC. The whole variable domain, remainder taken from reference TRBV28 and TRBJ2-7, is DVKVTQSSRYLVKRTGEKVFLECVQDMDHENMFWYRQDPGLGLRLIYFSYDVKMKEKGDIPEGYSVSREKKERFSLILESASTNQTSMYLCASSFGGSRAWEQYFGPGTRLTVT.

The chain joins TRBV7-9 to TRBJ2-4; perhaps D is TRBD1 or TRBD2 (5 bases each). The CDR3 extends over 15 amino acids. V shed 5 bases and J shed 6 bases, with 17 bases lying between them. CDR1 SEHNR and CDR2 FQNEAQ come from the germline V gene (reference sequence). This CDR3 reads CASSPYRGRLNIQYF. DNA for the CDR3: TGTGCCAGCAGCCCGTATCGGGGCCGATTAAACATTCAGTACTTC.

This clonotype has a count of ten or more. The chain couples TRBV9 to TRBJ2-3; D is uncertain. The CDR3 spans 14 residues. CDR1 SGDLS and CDR2 YYNGEE come from the germline V gene. V was shortened by 3 bases and J by 5 bases, with 13 bases between the two germline ends. The CDR3 nucleotides are TGTGCCAGCAGCGCGATTGCGGCAAGAGATACGCAGTATTTT. It codes for CASSAIAARDTQYF.

This clonotype came up a few times. The chain combines TRBV28 with TRBJ2-7, with D unresolved. Looked up from germline, CDR1 is MDHEN and CDR2 is SYDVKM. The length of the CDR3 is 12 residues. Trimming stripped 1 base from V and 6 bases from J, with 7 bases between. In DNA form, the CDR3 reads TGTGCCAGCAGTTTATTTACACCCGAGCAGTACTTC. This gives the protein CASSLFTPEQYF.

V and J are TRBV28 and TRBJ2-5; D is possibly TRBD1 (5 bases). Trimming shortened V by 2 bases and J by 1 base, and 8 bases separated the two germline ends. CDR1 is MDHEN, CDR2 SYDVKM, per germline. The CDR3 runs 14 residues. CDR3 region: CASSLGAGQETQYF. The DNA of the CDR3 is TGTGCCAGCAGTTTAGGGGCCGGCCAAGAGACCCAGTACTTC. Looking up the rest from reference TRBV28 and TRBJ2-5 gives the full variable domain: DVKVTQSSRYLVKRTGEKVFLECVQDMDHENMFWYRQDPGLGLRLIYFSYDVKMKEKGDIPEGYSVSREKKERFSLILESASTNQTSMYLCASSLGAGQETQYFGPGTRLLVL.

This clonotype was detected many times. The chain links TRBV29-1 to TRBJ1-2; TRBD1 matches 7 bases. The CDR3 is made up of 13 amino acids. CDR1 SQVTM and CDR2 ANQGSEA come from the germline V gene. Losses at the gene ends were 6 bases for V and 7 bases for J; bases not matched to a gene: 11. The CDR3 loop reads CSVPDRKRPGYTF. The CDR3 DNA reads as TGCAGCGTCCCGGACAGGAAAAGGCCTGGCTACACCTTC.

This clonotype was recorded a few times. This chain uses TRBV2 with TRBJ2-5; no definite D call. The CDR3 consists of 13 residues. V was clipped by 4 bases and J by 5 bases, with 11 bases between them. CDR1 is SNHLY, CDR2 FYNNEI, per germline. The CDR3 loop is CASSANSEETQYF. CDR3 coding DNA: TGTGCCAGCAGTGCAAACTCAGAGGAGACCCAGTACTTC. Supplemented by reference TRBV2 and TRBJ2-5, the full variable domain reads EPEVTQTPSHQVTQMGQEVILRCVPISNHLYFYWYRQILGQKVEFLVSFYNNEISEKSEIFDDQFSVERPDGSNFTLKIRSTKLEDSAMYFCASSANSEETQYFGPGTRLLVL.

This clonotype has more than one count but fewer than ten. The rearrangement links TRBV11-2 to TRBJ2-7, with D possibly being TRBD1 (5 bases). This CDR3 is built from 15 residues. V was clipped by 6 bases and J by 5 bases, with 20 bases between them. Per germline, CDR1 SGHAT and CDR2 FQNNGV. The chain's CDR3 is CASRLFQGVPDEQYF. Written as DNA, the CDR3 is TGTGCCAGCAGACTTTTCCAAGGGGTACCTGACGAGCAGTACTTC.

This clonotype was observed a few times. The chain employs TRBV10-3 and TRBJ2-2; D remains unclear. Looked up from germline, CDR1 is ENHRY and CDR2 is SYGVKD. V was shortened by 6 bases and J by 4 bases, with 6 bases between the two germline ends. The length of the CDR3 is 12 residues. The CDR3 nucleotides are TGTGCCATCAGAATGAGCACCGGGGAGCTGTTTTTT. It translates to CAIRMSTGELFF.